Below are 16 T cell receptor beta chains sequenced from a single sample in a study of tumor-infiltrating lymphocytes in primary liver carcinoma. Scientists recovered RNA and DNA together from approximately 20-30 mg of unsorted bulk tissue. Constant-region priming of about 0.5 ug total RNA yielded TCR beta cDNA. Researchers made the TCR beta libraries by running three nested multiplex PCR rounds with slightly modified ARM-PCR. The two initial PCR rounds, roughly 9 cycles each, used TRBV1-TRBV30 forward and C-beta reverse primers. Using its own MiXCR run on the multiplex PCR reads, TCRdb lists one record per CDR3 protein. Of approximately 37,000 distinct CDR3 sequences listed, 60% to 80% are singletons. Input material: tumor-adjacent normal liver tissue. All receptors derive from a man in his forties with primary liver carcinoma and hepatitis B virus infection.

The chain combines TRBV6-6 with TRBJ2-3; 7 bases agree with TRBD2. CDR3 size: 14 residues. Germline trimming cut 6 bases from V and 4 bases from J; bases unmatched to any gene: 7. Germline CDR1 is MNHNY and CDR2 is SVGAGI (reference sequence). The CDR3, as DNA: TGTGCCAGCAGGACTAGCTGGAGCGCAGATACGCAGTATTTT. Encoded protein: CASRTSWSADTQYF.

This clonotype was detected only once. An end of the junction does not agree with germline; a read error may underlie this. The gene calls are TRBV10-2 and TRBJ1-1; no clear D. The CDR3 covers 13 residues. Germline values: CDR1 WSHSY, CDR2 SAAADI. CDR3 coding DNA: TGCTCCAGCAGTGAAGCAGGAAACACTGAAGCTTTCTTT. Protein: CSSSEAGNTEAFF.

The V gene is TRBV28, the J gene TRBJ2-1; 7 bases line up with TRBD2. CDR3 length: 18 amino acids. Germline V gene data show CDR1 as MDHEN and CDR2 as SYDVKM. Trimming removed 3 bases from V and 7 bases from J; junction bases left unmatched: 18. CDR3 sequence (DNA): TGTGCCAGCAGTTTGCCCAGCGGGATGGCCAAATATGTTAATGAGCAGTTCTTC. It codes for CASSLPSGMAKYVNEQFF.

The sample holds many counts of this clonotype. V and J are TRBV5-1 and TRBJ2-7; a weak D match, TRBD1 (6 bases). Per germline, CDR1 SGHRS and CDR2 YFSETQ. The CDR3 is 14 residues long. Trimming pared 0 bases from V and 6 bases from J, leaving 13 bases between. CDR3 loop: CASSLVPGTLEQYF. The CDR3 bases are TGCGCCAGCAGCTTGGTACCCGGGACACTCGAGCAGTACTTC. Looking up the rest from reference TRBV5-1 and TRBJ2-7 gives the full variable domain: KAGVTQTPRYLIKTRGQQVTLSCSPISGHRSVSWYQQTPGQGLQFLFEYFSETQRNKGNFPGRFSGRQFSNSRSEMNVSTLELGDSALYLCASSLVPGTLEQYFGPGTRLTVT.

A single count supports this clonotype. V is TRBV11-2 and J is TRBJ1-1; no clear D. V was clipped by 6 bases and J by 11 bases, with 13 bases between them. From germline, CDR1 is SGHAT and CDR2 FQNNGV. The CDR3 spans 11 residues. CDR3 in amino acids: CASRQGGRAFF. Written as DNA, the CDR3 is TGTGCCAGCAGACAAGGAGGGAGGGCTTTCTTT.

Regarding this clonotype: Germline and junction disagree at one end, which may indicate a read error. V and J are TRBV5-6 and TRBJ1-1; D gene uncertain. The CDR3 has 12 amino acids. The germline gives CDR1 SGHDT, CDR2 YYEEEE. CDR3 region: CASSFHNSEAFF. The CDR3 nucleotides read TGTGCAAGCAGCTTTCACAACAGTGAAGCTTTCTTT.

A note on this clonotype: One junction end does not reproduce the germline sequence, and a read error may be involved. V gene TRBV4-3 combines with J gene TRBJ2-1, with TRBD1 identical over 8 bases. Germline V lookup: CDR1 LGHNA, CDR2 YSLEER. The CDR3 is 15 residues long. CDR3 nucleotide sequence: TGCCCCAGCAGCCAATTTCAGGGGGCTAGCGATGAGCGGTTCTTC. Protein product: CPSSQFQGASDERFF.

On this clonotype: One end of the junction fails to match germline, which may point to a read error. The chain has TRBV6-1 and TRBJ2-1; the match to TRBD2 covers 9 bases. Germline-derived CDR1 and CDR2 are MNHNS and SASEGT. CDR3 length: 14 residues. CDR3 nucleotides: TGCGCCCGCTGGTGCGGGAGGGCCGTCAAAGAGCAGTTCTTC. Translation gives CARWCGRAVKEQFF.

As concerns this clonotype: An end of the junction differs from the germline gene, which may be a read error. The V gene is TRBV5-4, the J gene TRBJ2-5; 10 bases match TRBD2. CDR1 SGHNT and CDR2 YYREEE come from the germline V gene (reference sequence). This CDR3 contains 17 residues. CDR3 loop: CVSSPTSGKTKGRPQYF. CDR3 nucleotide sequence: TGTGTCAGCAGTCCCACTAGCGGGAAAACTAAAGGGAGACCCCAGTACTTT. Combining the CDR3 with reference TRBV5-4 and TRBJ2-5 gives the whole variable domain ETGVTQSPTHLIKTRGQQVTLRCSSQSGHNTVSWYQQALGQGPQFIFQYYREEENGRGNFPPRFSGLQFPNYSSELNVNALELDDSALYLCVSSPTSGKTKGRPQYFGPGTRLLVL.

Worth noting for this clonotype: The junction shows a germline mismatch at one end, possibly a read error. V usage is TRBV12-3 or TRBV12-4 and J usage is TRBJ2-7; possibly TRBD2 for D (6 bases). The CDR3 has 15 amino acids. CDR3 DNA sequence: TGTGCCTGCAGTTTATTGATAGGACTAAAGAAGGAGCAGTACTTC. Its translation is CACSLLIGLKKEQYF.

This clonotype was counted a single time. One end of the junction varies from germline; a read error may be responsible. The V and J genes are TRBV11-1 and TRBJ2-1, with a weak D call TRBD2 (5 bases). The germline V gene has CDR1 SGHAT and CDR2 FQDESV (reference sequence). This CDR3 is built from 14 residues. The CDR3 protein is CASTQNGIYNEQIF. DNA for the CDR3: TGTGCCAGCACCCAAAACGGGATATACAATGAGCAGATCTTC. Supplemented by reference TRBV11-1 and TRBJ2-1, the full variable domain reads EAEVAQSPRYKITEKSQAVAFWCDPISGHATLYWYRQILGQGPELLVQFQDESVVDDSQLPKDRFSAERLKGVDSTLKIQPAELGDSAMYLCASTQNGIYNEQIFGPGTRLTVL.

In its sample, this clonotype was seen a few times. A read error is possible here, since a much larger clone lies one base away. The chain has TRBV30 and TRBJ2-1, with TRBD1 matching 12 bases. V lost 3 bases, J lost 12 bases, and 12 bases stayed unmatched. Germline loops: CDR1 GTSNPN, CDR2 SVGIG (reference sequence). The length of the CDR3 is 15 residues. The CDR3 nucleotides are TGTGCCTGGAGAGCCCCGGGACAGGGGGCCCTTGGGCAGTTCTTC. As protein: CAWRAPGQGALGQFF.

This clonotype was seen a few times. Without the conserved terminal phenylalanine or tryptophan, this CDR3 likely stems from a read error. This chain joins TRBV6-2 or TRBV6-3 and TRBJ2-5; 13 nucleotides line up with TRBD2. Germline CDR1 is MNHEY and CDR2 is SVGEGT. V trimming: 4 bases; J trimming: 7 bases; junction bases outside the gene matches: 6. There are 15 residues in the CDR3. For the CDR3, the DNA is TGTGCCAGCAGTTGGACTAGCGGGAGTGGAGTGACCCAGTACTCC. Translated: CASSWTSGSGVTQYS.

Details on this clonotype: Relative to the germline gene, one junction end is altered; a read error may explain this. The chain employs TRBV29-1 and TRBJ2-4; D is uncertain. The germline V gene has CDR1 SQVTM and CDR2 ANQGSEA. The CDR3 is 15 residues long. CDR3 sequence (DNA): TGCAGCGTCGAAGATGCACGGTTAGCCAAAAGCATTCAGTACTTC. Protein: CSVEDARLAKSIQYF.

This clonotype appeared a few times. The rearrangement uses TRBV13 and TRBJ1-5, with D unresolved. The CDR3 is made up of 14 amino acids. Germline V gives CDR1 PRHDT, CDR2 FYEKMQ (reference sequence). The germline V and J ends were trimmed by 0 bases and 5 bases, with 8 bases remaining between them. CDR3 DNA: TGTGCCAGCAGCTTAGGAGGGTCTCATCAGCCCCAGCATTTT. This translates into CASSLGGSHQPQHF.

The CDR3 DNA sequence: TGCAGCGTTGAGTGGACAGGGGGAGATACGCAGTATTTT. The encoded protein is CSVEWTGGDTQYF. The chain joins TRBV29-1 to TRBJ2-3; 10 positions agree with TRBD1. CDR3 size: 13 residues. CDR1 is SQVTM, CDR2 ANQGSEA, per germline. V was clipped by 3 bases and J by 5 bases; unmatched bases: 2.